Listed below are T cell receptor beta chains from one sample, sequenced in a study of beta chain features in type 1 diabetes. TCRdb keeps only in-frame clones here, not all; method: immunoSEQ multiplex PCR. The table lists fewer than 150,000 clones, 6.9% of them singletons. Sequences were obtained from central memory CD4+ T cells from blood. Receptors originate from a woman aged 25 to 39 in good health. Each CDR3 is given with its conserved first and last residue. The order of the fields is CDR3 protein, J gene, V gene, clone size. Clone size is stated in some rows and not others, as once, few, many or a class when expanded.

CDR3 protein: CASSEPGGNVQYF; J gene: TRBJ2-4; V gene: TRBV6-5; clone size: -
CDR3 protein: CASSPDRGSYEQYF; J gene: TRBJ2-7; V gene: TRBV7-9; clone size: -
CDR3 protein: CAISGGTGSTNEQYF; J gene: TRBJ2-7; V gene: TRBV10-3; clone size: many
CDR3 protein: CAWNAGYNEQFF; J gene: TRBJ2-1; V gene: TRBV30; clone size: many
CDR3 protein: CASSETGDGVYGYTF; J gene: TRBJ1-2; V gene: TRBV19; clone size: -
CDR3 protein: CASSYRVGGETQYF; J gene: TRBJ2-5; V gene: TRBV5-6; clone size: -
CDR3 protein: CASSPLAGVEGTQYF; J gene: TRBJ2-5; V gene: TRBV18; clone size: -
CDR3 protein: CASSKGAGPTGELFF; J gene: TRBJ2-2; V gene: TRBV7-2; clone size: -
CDR3 protein: CASSYSIAGGSPTQYF; J gene: TRBJ2-3; V gene: TRBV6-5; clone size: -
CDR3 protein: CASSLQGTSGNEQFF; J gene: TRBJ2-1; V gene: TRBV6-4; clone size: -
CDR3 protein: CASSPDRQETQYF; J gene: TRBJ2-5; V gene: TRBV7-3; clone size: -
CDR3 protein: CASSLRQGRPDTQYF; J gene: TRBJ2-3; V gene: TRBV5-4; clone size: few
CDR3 protein: CASSQGFGNQPQHF; J gene: TRBJ1-5; V gene: TRBV28; clone size: -
CDR3 protein: CASSLVGGDTQYF; J gene: TRBJ2-3; V gene: TRBV11-3; clone size: many
CDR3 protein: CSVRERIAGGGTGELFF; J gene: TRBJ2-2; V gene: TRBV29-1; clone size: few
CDR3 protein: CASSQDWGQPASF; J gene: TRBJ2-2; V gene: TRBV5-4; clone size: -
CDR3 protein: CASSQTGTGELFF; J gene: TRBJ2-2; V gene: TRBV14; clone size: few
CDR3 protein: CSVDNHSGGETQYF; J gene: TRBJ2-5; V gene: TRBV29-1; clone size: medium-sized
CDR3 protein: CASSGQETQYF; J gene: TRBJ2-5; V gene: TRBV7-2; clone size: few
CDR3 protein: CASSGQGSTGELFF; J gene: TRBJ2-2; V gene: TRBV4-3; clone size: many
CDR3 protein: CASSVAPGQTQETQYF; J gene: TRBJ2-5; V gene: TRBV7-2; clone size: few
CDR3 protein: CAWSVQGGETQYF; J gene: TRBJ2-5; V gene: TRBV30; clone size: -
CDR3 protein: CASSLTGVYNEQFF; J gene: TRBJ2-1; V gene: TRBV5-6; clone size: few
CDR3 protein: CASSSGSSKNIQYF; J gene: TRBJ2-4; V gene: TRBV28; clone size: few
CDR3 protein: CASTQTEVGQVVF; J gene: TRBJ2-1; V gene: TRBV11-2; clone size: -
CDR3 protein: CASSLVAGTKDTQYF; J gene: TRBJ2-3; V gene: TRBV21-1; clone size: few
CDR3 protein: CASNRAPLAGVFDNEQFF; J gene: TRBJ2-1; V gene: TRBV14; clone size: -
CDR3 protein: CASSLVGTSGGQETQYF; J gene: TRBJ2-5; V gene: TRBV7-9; clone size: -
CDR3 protein: CASSTSGGELFF; J gene: TRBJ2-2; V gene: TRBV6-5; clone size: -
CDR3 protein: CASSLMGGETQYF; J gene: TRBJ2-5; V gene: TRBV7-2; clone size: few
CDR3 protein: CASSLLAGRQFF; J gene: TRBJ2-1; V gene: TRBV7-2; clone size: -
CDR3 protein: CASSWGRGGNTEAFF; J gene: TRBJ1-1; V gene: TRBV7-2; clone size: few
CDR3 protein: CAWSVWTGARGNYGYTF; J gene: TRBJ1-2; V gene: TRBV30; clone size: -
CDR3 protein: CASSLLTGPLRTDTQYF; J gene: TRBJ2-3; V gene: TRBV5-5; clone size: few
CDR3 protein: CASSVDRVEKLFF; J gene: TRBJ1-4; V gene: TRBV6-5; clone size: -
CDR3 protein: CASSVGASAGLGHEQFF; J gene: TRBJ2-1; V gene: TRBV9; clone size: few
CDR3 protein: CASSEGGGREQYF; J gene: TRBJ2-7; V gene: TRBV18; clone size: few
CDR3 protein: CASSFRTGITGANTEAFF; J gene: TRBJ1-1; V gene: TRBV7-2; clone size: few